These 24 T cell receptor beta chains came from one sample sequenced in a study of cytomegalovirus exposure and HLA in healthy donors. Researchers ran the PCR with 60 Vbeta and 13 Jbeta primers. TCRdb's table, derived via immunoSEQ multiplex PCR, lists solely in-frame clones and lacks some. This table holds about 130,000 clones, around four fifths found once. Sequencing input: PBMCs. The receptors here all came from a boy younger than 10 in good health and CMV-seronegative.

The chain joins TRBV30 to TRBJ1-1; no clear D gene. Trimming removed 2 bases at V and 0 bases at J, with 25 bases between. Germline V gene data show CDR1 as GTSNPN and CDR2 as SVGIG (reference sequence). The CDR3 runs to 19 residues. CDR3 bases: TGTGCCTGGAGTACTCAGCTGGGCCTGAAGAATAATTTGAACACTGAAGCTTTCTTT. This encodes CAWSTQLGLKNNLNTEAFF.

The chain is built from TRBV27 and TRBJ1-1; 10 positions agree with TRBD1. The CDR3 is 17 amino acids. V was clipped by 5 bases and J by 4 bases; unmatched bases: 13. In germline, CDR1 is MNHEY, CDR2 SMNVEV (reference sequence). The CDR3 here is CASSRQGAYRGTTEAFF. CDR3 DNA sequence: TGTGCCAGCAGTCGACAGGGGGCGTATCGGGGGACCACTGAAGCTTTCTTT.

The rearrangement uses TRBV19 and TRBJ1-5; 8 bases align to TRBD1. CDR3 length: 15 amino acids. From germline, CDR1 is LNHDA and CDR2 SQIVND (reference sequence). With V trimmed by 1 base and J by 6 bases, 5 bases remained unmatched. CDR3 DNA sequence: TGTGCCAGTAGTATAGGAGGTGACAGGGGTCAGCCCCAGCATTTT. Protein: CASSIGGDRGQPQHF.

The chain is built from TRBV7-3 and TRBJ2-2; possible D gene TRBD1, 5 bases. CDR1 is SGHTA, CDR2 FQGTGA, per germline. This CDR3 spans 12 amino acids. V lost 7 bases, J lost 7 bases, and 10 bases lay in between. The CDR3 loop is CASKGVYGELFF. CDR3 sequence (DNA): TGTGCCAGCAAAGGGGTGTACGGGGAGCTGTTTTTT.

The chain has TRBV9 and TRBJ1-2, with D possibly being TRBD1 (6 bases). Germline CDR1 reads SGDLS; CDR2 reads YYNGEE. V was shortened by 3 bases and J by 4 bases, with 25 bases between the two germline ends. This CDR3 spans 18 amino acids. Here the CDR3 reads CASSGPLGQPEIGYGYTF. CDR3 sequence (DNA): TGTGCCAGCAGCGGGCCTCTTGGACAGCCCGAAATAGGCTATGGCTACACCTTC.

About this clone: One junction end disagrees with the germline gene, perhaps due to a read error. The CDR3 is CASRLAGRTDTQYF. The CDR3 DNA is TGTGCCAGCAGGTTAGCGGGGCGGACAGATACGCAGTATTTT. The J gene is TRBJ2-3, the V gene TRBV7-2; 8 bases agree with TRBD2. CDR1 is SGHTA and CDR2 is FQGNSA in the germline V gene. The CDR3 runs to 14 residues.

This chain uses TRBV6-5 with TRBJ1-1; 8 bases are a match to TRBD1. With 2 bases clipped from V and 1 base from J, the junction kept 6 bases outside the gene matches. The CDR3 runs to 16 residues. The germline gives CDR1 MNHEY, CDR2 SVGAGI. CDR3 bases: TGTGCCAGCAGTTACCTTGGGACAGGTAGGAACACTGAAGCTTTCTTT. This encodes CASSYLGTGRNTEAFF.

The chain is built from TRBV6-5 and TRBJ1-5; TRBD1 might be the D (5 bases). The CDR3 has 14 amino acids. The germline V gene encodes CDR1 MNHEY and CDR2 SVGAGI. The ends were cut back, 7 bases at V and 4 bases at J, with 14 bases in the middle. The CDR3 reads CASKTGGLNQPQHF. DNA for the CDR3: TGTGCCAGCAAAACCGGGGGATTGAATCAGCCCCAGCATTTT.

The J gene is TRBJ2-3, the V gene TRBV7-6, with 7 bases matching TRBD1. V lost 5 bases to trimming and J lost 9 bases; unmatched junction nucleotides: 8. The CDR3 extends over 13 amino acids. CDR1 and CDR2 (germline): SGHVS, FNYEAQ. CDR3 sequence (DNA): TGTGCCAGCAGCAGGACAGGAATGCCGACGCAGTATTTT. Translated: CASSRTGMPTQYF.

V and J are TRBV5-8 and TRBJ2-1; a weak D match, TRBD1 (5 bases). This CDR3 spans 14 amino acids. CDR1 is SGHTS, CDR2 YDEGEE, per germline. V lost 5 bases, J lost 2 bases, and 11 bases lay in between. In DNA form, the CDR3 reads TGTGCCAGCAGGCCGACAGCGACCTACAATGAGCAGTTCTTC. Translated: CASRPTATYNEQFF.

The chain combines TRBV4-3 with TRBJ2-3; 8 nucleotides match TRBD2. The CDR3 runs to 16 residues. Germline values: CDR1 LGHNA, CDR2 YSLEER. V was pared by 4 bases and J by 2 bases, with 8 bases of the junction left unmatched. The CDR3 coding sequence is TGCGCCAGCAGCCGGGACTTAGCGGGGCTCACAGATACGCAGTATTTT. Protein: CASSRDLAGLTDTQYF.

Here the CDR3 reads CASSLRPDQVRTDTQYF. Here the CDR3 DNA reads TGTGCCAGCAGCTTAAGGCCAGATCAAGTGAGGACAGATACGCAGTATTTT. The chain recombines TRBV7-2 with TRBJ2-3; D uncertain. The V end lost 2 bases, the J end lost 3 bases, and 18 bases lay between the germline ends. Germline-derived CDR1 and CDR2 are SGHTA and FQGNSA. CDR3 size: 17 residues.

This clone has a single count. The rearrangement uses TRBV9 and TRBJ1-2, with 7 bases fitting TRBD1. After removal of 0 bases from V and 2 bases from J, the junction contained 4 bases not matched to a gene. The CDR3 runs 15 residues. Germline V gene data show CDR1 as SGDLS and CDR2 as YYNGEE. The chain's CDR3 is CASSVADRVNYGYTF. DNA of the CDR3: TGTGCCAGCAGCGTAGCCGACAGGGTGAACTATGGCTACACCTTC.

The chain couples TRBV25-1 to TRBJ2-1; 8 bases align to TRBD2. The V segment lost 8 bases and the J segment 1 base; nucleotides outside the gene matches: 4. CDR3 length: 14 amino acids. The V gene's germline CDR1 is MGHDK and CDR2 SYGVNS. CDR3 nucleotide sequence: TGTGCCAGCCGAACTAGCGGTTCCTACAATGAGCAGTTCTTC. Encoded protein: CASRTSGSYNEQFF.

The rearrangement uses TRBV15 and TRBJ1-2; TRBD1 agrees at 8 bases. The germline gives CDR1 LNHNV, CDR2 YYDKDF (reference sequence). J gave up 7 bases and V 0 bases, and 10 bases lay outside the gene matches. The CDR3 runs 16 residues. The CDR3 sequence: CATSRDWEDRVGGYTF. The CDR3 DNA follows: TGTGCCACCAGCAGAGATTGGGAGGACAGGGTGGGTGGCTACACCTTC.

The chain couples TRBV13 to TRBJ2-1, with a tentative D call TRBD2 (6 bases). The V gene lost 5 bases and the J gene lost 0 bases, with 11 bases spanning the gap. This CDR3 has 15 amino acids. Germline CDR1 reads PRHDT; CDR2 reads FYEKMQ (reference sequence). In DNA, the CDR3 is TGTGCCAGCAGCGATTTTAGCGGCTCCTACAATGAGCAGTTCTTC. Residues: CASSDFSGSYNEQFF.

This chain uses TRBV10-3 with TRBJ1-1; the match to TRBD1 covers 8 bases. Germline lookup yields CDR1 ENHRY and CDR2 SYGVKD. CDR3 length: 14 residues. V shed 4 bases and J 1 base; nucleotides not matched to a gene: 2. The CDR3 sequence is CAISGQGTNTEAFF. For the CDR3, the DNA is TGTGCCATCAGTGGACAGGGGACGAACACTGAAGCTTTCTTT.

The rearrangement joins TRBV21-1 to TRBJ1-2. TRBV21-1 is a pseudogene segment. The CDR3 has 11 residues. The CDR3 DNA reads TGTGCCAGCCCGAGGAGCTATGGCTACACCTTC. Amino acid sequence: CASPRSYGYTF.

V is TRBV19 and J is TRBJ2-2, with D possibly TRBD1 on 5 matching bases. CDR3 length: 14 amino acids. Germline V lookup: CDR1 LNHDA, CDR2 SQIVND (reference sequence). V was cut by 6 bases and J by 4 bases, with 12 bases left in between. CDR3 sequence: CASSRRARTGELFF. CDR3 coding DNA: TGTGCCAGTAGCCGCAGGGCTCGCACCGGGGAGCTGTTTTTT.

Worth noting for this clone: A read error may produce the germline difference seen at one junction end. The chain joins TRBV7-9 to TRBJ2-3; 7 bases fit TRBD1. This CDR3 comprises 16 residues. From germline, CDR1 is SEHNR and CDR2 FQNEAQ (reference sequence). The CDR3 DNA reads TGTTCCAGCAGTCTCCAGGGCACAGGGGTCACAGATACGCAGTATTTT. This encodes CSSSLQGTGVTDTQYF.

This chain joins TRBV7-2 and TRBJ1-1; TRBD1 matches at 7 bases. CDR1 SGHTA and CDR2 FQGNSA come from the germline V gene. This CDR3 spans 13 amino acids. J lost 11 bases, V lost 4 bases, and 10 bases had no gene match. Here the CDR3 reads CASSSRGTAEAFF. Here the CDR3 DNA reads TGTGCCAGCAGCTCCAGGGGGACGGCCGAGGCTTTCTTT.

The V gene is TRBV5-5, the J gene TRBJ2-7; 14 bases map to TRBD2. Unmatched junction bases numbered 14, after V lost 4 bases and J lost 5 bases. Germline loops: CDR1 SGHKS, CDR2 YYEKEE (reference sequence). The CDR3 length is 18 residues. CDR3 in DNA: TGTGCCAGCAGCAAGGGACTAGCGGGAGTTAATCCGGCCCACGAGCAGTACGTC. This gives the protein CASSKGLAGVNPAHEQYV.

About this clone itself: The same CDR3 can be traced to other DNA sequences in this sample. This chain joins TRBV6-5 and TRBJ1-2; D unclear. This CDR3 has 13 amino acids. V dropped 2 bases and J dropped 3 bases, with 7 bases sitting between them. Germline CDR1 is MNHEY and CDR2 is SVGAGI. Here the CDR3 reads CASSYRRDYGYTF. As DNA, the CDR3 is TGTGCCAGCAGTTACCGGAGGGACTATGGCTACACCTTC.

This clone was observed a handful of times. J is TRBJ1-1 and V is TRBV6-1; TRBD1 matches at 9 bases. V shed 10 bases, J shed 8 bases, and the junction held 11 bases outside the gene matches. This CDR3 is built from 13 residues. Germline CDR1 and CDR2: MNHNS and SASEGT. CDR3 bases: TGTGCCACCAGATTTGCACAGGGGGCCGAAGCTTTCTTT. The encoded protein is CATRFAQGAEAFF.